There are many counts of the clone carrying this T cell receptor (beta chain). What it binds is not known. The CDR3 length is 14 residues. The germline V gene has CDR1 SGHRS and CDR2 YFSETQ. With V trimmed by 5 bases and J by 5 bases, 2 bases remained unmatched. This record comes from a study of CD8 T cells in ankylosing spondylitis. In TCRdb, the 5' RACE reads were re-called with MiXCR into one record per CDR3 protein. The sample has fewer than 550,000 distinct CDR3 sequences, roughly 5% seen once. Study observations and caveats: Within ankylosing spondylitis blood, a TCR beta motif made up of eight highly homologous variants appeared to be characteristic. Past studies reported some motif variants in reactive arthritis synovial fluid and blood.

Sequenced material: blood, either unsorted or a sorted T cell fraction (not recorded which). The genes are TRBV5-1 and TRBJ2-2, with 11 bases matching TRBD1. This clonotype was obtained from a male donor with ankylosing spondylitis. This chain's CDR3 is CASRDRGQTGELFF. CDR3 DNA: TGCGCCAGCAGGGACAGGGGGCAGACCGGGGAGCTGTTTTTT.